This T cell receptor beta chain was identified in a study of blood T cell repertoires in COVID-19. Across the whole study: T cells, B-cell-depleted T cells, or PBMCs provided the cDNA or gDNA that served as material.

This CDR3 has 15 amino acids. The germline V and J ends were trimmed by 2 bases and 2 bases, with 9 bases remaining between them. Germline values: CDR1 MNHEY, CDR2 SMNVEV (reference sequence). In the authors' methods: Amplified reference gene primers provided the basis for estimating nucleated cell counts. The assay was immunoSEQ multiplex PCR, and TCRdb's table has in-frame clones only and misses some. The V and J calls and clone size were taken over from that table, and D and trimming were inferred from the DNA. This sample yields 200,000 to 250,000 clones, of which about 89% are seen a single time; about 4% belongs to the top ten. Participant-reported clinical history was the basis for cohort assignment. Donors in Cohort 3 who had recovered were those with two negative PCRs, healthcare professional clearance, or resolution of their symptoms.

Sequencing was carried out using PBMCs or T cells enriched from blood (not recorded which). The chain uses TRBV27 and TRBJ2-2, with unresolved D. This clonotype was sampled from a woman aged 30 to 39 who had recovered from COVID-19. Here the CDR3 reads CASSLKSDNTGELFF. Here the CDR3 DNA reads TGTGCCAGCAGTTTAAAGAGCGATAACACCGGGGAGCTGTTTTTT.